This T cell receptor beta chain was obtained from a study of T cell responses to AZD1222 COVID-19 vaccine. Study conclusions and caveats: A mostly white British donor set with more females was recruited, and clonal diversity was possibly underestimated.

CDR3 length: 18 amino acids. The germline V gene encodes CDR1 MGHRA and CDR2 YSYEKL. V gave up 0 bases and J gave up 1 base, with 18 bases separating them. The table came from immunoSEQ multiplex PCR; TCRdb's copy has only in-frame clones and leaves some out. The sample yields around 130,000 clones, over 90% seen once. In the case of this clone: Its antigen is unknown.

Sequenced here: peripheral blood, sampled on day 0 of AZD1222 vaccination. The chain couples TRBV4-1 to TRBJ1-1, with D hard to call. This TCR was recovered from an adult in good health. The CDR3 nucleotides are TGCGCCAGCAGCCAAGAAGGATATAGCGCGGTGCGGAACACTGAAGCTTTCTTT. Amino acids: CASSQEGYSAVRNTEAFF.